These T cell receptor beta chains were read from a single sample in a study of blood T cell repertoires in COVID-19. The table came from immunoSEQ multiplex PCR; TCRdb's copy has only in-frame clones and leaves some out. The profile shows nearly 200,000 clones, approximately 83% of them singletons. The sample taken for sequencing was PBMCs or T cells enriched from blood (not recorded which). The receptors were gathered from a middle-aged man who had recovered from COVID-19. CDR3s include the opening cysteine and the closing phenylalanine or tryptophan. The order of the fields is V gene, clone size, J gene, D gene, CDR3 protein, CDR3 DNA. A D gene is named only where the DNA matches it firmly. Expanded clones are given a class, and other clones once, few, many or no size at all.

V: TRBV4-1; size: NA; J: TRBJ2-5; D: TRBD2; CDR3: CASSQESRDWGGDPYQETQYF; DNA: TGCGCCAGCAGCCAAGAATCGAGGGACTGGGGGGGGGACCCATACCAAGAGACCCAGTACTTC
V: TRBV7-8; size: NA; J: TRBJ1-1; D: NA; CDR3: CASSREPPRVRTEAFF; DNA: TGTGCCAGCAGCCGAGAACCCCCTCGGGTGCGCACTGAAGCTTTCTTT
V: TRBV4-1; size: NA; J: TRBJ1-2; D: TRBD1; CDR3: CASSLYHRDRGDYGYTF; DNA: TGCGCCAGCAGCCTTTACCACCGGGACAGGGGGGACTATGGCTACACCTTC
V: TRBV4-3; size: NA; J: TRBJ2-3; D: TRBD2; CDR3: CASSQEIVAGGRGTDTQYF; DNA: TGCGCCAGCAGCCAAGAGATCGTAGCGGGGGGGCGTGGCACAGATACGCAGTATTTT
V: TRBV11-2; size: NA; J: TRBJ2-1; D: TRBD1; CDR3: CASSLAQGNEQFF; DNA: TGTGCCAGCAGCTTAGCACAGGGGAATGAGCAGTTCTTC
V: TRBV5-1; size: NA; J: TRBJ1-1; D: TRBD1; CDR3: CASSTMGQGVAAFF; DNA: TGCGCCAGCAGCACAATGGGACAGGGTGTCGCAGCTTTCTTT
V: TRBV20-1; size: NA; J: TRBJ1-3; D: NA; CDR3: CSASPGPSGNTIYF; DNA: TGCAGTGCTAGTCCAGGGCCCTCTGGAAACACCATATATTTT
V: TRBV4-1; size: NA; J: TRBJ2-7; D: TRBD2; CDR3: CASSQDGLRGLVFSLTDYEQYF; DNA: TGCGCCAGCAGCCAAGATGGTCTACGGGGACTAGTTTTTTCCCTCACCGACTACGAGCAGTACTTC
V: TRBV29-1; size: many; J: TRBJ1-5; D: NA; CDR3: CSVGEGLLGNQPQHF; DNA: TGCAGCGTTGGGGAGGGTTTATTGGGCAATCAGCCCCAGCATTTT
V: TRBV6-5; size: NA; J: TRBJ1-6; D: NA; CDR3: CASFGVASNSPLHF; DNA: TGTGCCAGCTTCGGGGTGGCAAGTAATTCACCCCTCCACTTT
V: TRBV2; size: NA; J: TRBJ1-5; D: NA; CDR3: CASSAETGTNQPQHF; DNA: TGTGCCAGCAGTGCGGAGACAGGTACCAATCAGCCCCAGCATTTT
V: TRBV7-8; size: NA; J: TRBJ1-2; D: NA; CDR3: CASSSLPTINYGYTF; DNA: TGTGCCAGCAGCTCATTACCGACAATAAACTATGGCTACACCTTC
V: TRBV2; size: NA; J: TRBJ1-4; D: NA; CDR3: CASREGGLAEKLFF; DNA: TGTGCCAGCAGAGAAGGGGGGCTGGCTGAAAAACTGTTTTTT
V: TRBV28; size: NA; J: TRBJ1-1; D: NA; CDR3: CASSLPGNPTGNSEAFF; DNA: TGTGCCAGCAGTTTACCCGGAAACCCGACAGGTAATTCTGAAGCTTTCTTT
V: TRBV9; size: NA; J: TRBJ2-5; D: TRBD1; CDR3: CASSPQGRETQYF; DNA: TGTGCCAGCAGCCCACAGGGGCGGGAGACCCAGTACTTC
V: TRBV13; size: NA; J: TRBJ1-1; D: TRBD1; CDR3: CASSLPQQGLFTEAFF; DNA: TGTGCCAGCAGCTTACCCCAACAGGGGCTCTTCACTGAAGCTTTCTTT
V: TRBV19; size: NA; J: TRBJ1-6; D: TRBD1; CDR3: CASSGLKTGDTSPLHF; DNA: TGTGCCAGTAGTGGGCTAAAGACAGGGGATACTTCACCCCTCCACTTT
V: TRBV5-8; size: NA; J: TRBJ1-6; D: TRBD1; CDR3: CASSRTWTGGYSPLHF; DNA: TGTGCCAGCAGCCGCACCTGGACAGGGGGGTACTCACCCCTCCACTTT
V: TRBV3-1/TRBV3-2; size: NA; J: TRBJ2-3; D: NA; CDR3: CASSRGSAGRTDTQYF; DNA: TGTGCCAGCAGCCGCGGGTCTGCTGGTAGGACAGATACGCAGTATTTT
V: TRBV24-1; size: NA; J: TRBJ1-2; D: NA; CDR3: CATWAPIYGYTF; DNA: TGTGCTACCTGGGCCCCAATCTATGGCTACACCTTC
V: TRBV28; size: NA; J: TRBJ2-7; D: NA; CDR3: CASIGGLEQYF; DNA: TGTGCCAGCATTGGGGGGTTGGAGCAGTACTTC
V: TRBV5-4; size: NA; J: TRBJ1-1; D: NA; CDR3: CASSLGGGATEAFF; DNA: TGTGCCAGCAGCTTGGGAGGGGGGGCAACTGAAGCTTTCTTT
V: TRBV19; size: NA; J: TRBJ1-2; D: NA; CDR3: CASSLGKGRLLGYTF; DNA: TGTGCCAGTAGCCTCGGGAAAGGACGGCTTTTGGGCTACACCTTC
V: TRBV19; size: NA; J: TRBJ1-1; D: NA; CDR3: CASNPGNLMNTEAFF; DNA: TGTGCCAGTAACCCCGGGAACCTGATGAACACTGAAGCTTTCTTT
V: TRBV7-9; size: NA; J: TRBJ2-3; D: NA; CDR3: CASSFEPDTQYF; DNA: TGTGCCAGCAGCTTCGAGCCAGATACGCAGTATTTT
V: TRBV7-3; size: NA; J: TRBJ2-1; D: NA; CDR3: CASSSGSYNEQFF; DNA: TGTGCCAGCAGCTCCGGTTCCTACAATGAGCAGTTCTTC
V: TRBV11-2; size: NA; J: TRBJ1-4; D: TRBD1; CDR3: CASSSGQLATNEKLFF; DNA: TGTGCCAGCAGCTCGGGACAGCTGGCAACTAATGAAAAACTGTTTTTT
V: TRBV28; size: NA; J: TRBJ1-4; D: NA; CDR3: CASSSAGGATNEKLFF; DNA: TGTGCCAGCAGTTCCGCCGGGGGTGCAACTAATGAAAAACTGTTTTTT